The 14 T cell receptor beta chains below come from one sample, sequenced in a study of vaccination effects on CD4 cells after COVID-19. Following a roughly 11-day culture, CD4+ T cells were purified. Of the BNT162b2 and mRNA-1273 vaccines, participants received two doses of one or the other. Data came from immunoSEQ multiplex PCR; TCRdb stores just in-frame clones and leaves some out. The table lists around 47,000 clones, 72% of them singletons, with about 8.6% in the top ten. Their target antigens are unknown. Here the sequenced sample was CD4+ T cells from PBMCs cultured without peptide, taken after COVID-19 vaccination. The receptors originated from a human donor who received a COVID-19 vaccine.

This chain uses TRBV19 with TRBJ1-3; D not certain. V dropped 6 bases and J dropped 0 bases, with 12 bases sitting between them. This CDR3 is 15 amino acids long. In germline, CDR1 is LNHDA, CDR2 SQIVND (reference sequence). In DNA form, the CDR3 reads TGTGCCAGTAGCACAATACAAGGCTCTGGAAACACCATATATTTT. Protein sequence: CASSTIQGSGNTIYF. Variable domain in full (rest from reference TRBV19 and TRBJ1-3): DGGITQSPKYLFRKEGQNVTLSCEQNLNHDAMYWYRQDPGQGLRLIYYSQIVNDFQKGDIAEGYSVSREKKESFPLTVTSAQKNPTAFYLCASSTIQGSGNTIYFGEGSWLTVV.

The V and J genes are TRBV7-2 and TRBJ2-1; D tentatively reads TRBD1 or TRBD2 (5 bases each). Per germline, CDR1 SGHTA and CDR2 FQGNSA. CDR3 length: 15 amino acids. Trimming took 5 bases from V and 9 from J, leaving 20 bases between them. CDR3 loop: CASSPSPGRAGEQFF. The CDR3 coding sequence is TGTGCCAGCAGCCCCTCCCCGGGCAGGGCGGGTGAGCAGTTCTTC.

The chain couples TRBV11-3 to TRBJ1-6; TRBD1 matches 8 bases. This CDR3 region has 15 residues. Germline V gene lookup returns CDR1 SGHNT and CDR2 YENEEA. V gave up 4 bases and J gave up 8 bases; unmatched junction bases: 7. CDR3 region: CASSSGTGWDSPLHF. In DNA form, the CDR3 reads TGTGCCAGCAGCTCCGGGACAGGATGGGATTCACCCCTCCACTTT. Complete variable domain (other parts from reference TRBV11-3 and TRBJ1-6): EAGVVQSPRYKIIEKKQPVAFWCNPISGHNTLYWYLQNLGQGPELLIRYENEEAVDDSQLPKDRFSAERLKGVDSTLKIQPAELGDSAVYLCASSSGTGWDSPLHFGNGTRLTVT.

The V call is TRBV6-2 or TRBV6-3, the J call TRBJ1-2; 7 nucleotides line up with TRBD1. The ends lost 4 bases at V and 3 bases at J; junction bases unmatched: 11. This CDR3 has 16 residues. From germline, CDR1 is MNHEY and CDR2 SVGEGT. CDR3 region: CASSFRHDREDYGYTF. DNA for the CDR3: TGTGCCAGCAGTTTCCGGCATGACAGGGAGGACTATGGCTACACCTTC.

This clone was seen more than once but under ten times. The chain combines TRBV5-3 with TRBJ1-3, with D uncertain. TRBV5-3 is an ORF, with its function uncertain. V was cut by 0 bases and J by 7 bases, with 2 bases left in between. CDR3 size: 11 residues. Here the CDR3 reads CARSLGNTIYF. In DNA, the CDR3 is TGTGCCAGAAGCTTGGGTAACACCATATATTTT.

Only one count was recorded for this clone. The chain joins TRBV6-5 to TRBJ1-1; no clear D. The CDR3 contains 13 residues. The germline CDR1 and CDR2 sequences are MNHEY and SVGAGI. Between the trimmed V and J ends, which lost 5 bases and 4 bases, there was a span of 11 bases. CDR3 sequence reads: CASSPGEVTEAFF. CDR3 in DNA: TGTGCCAGCAGTCCCGGGGAGGTCACTGAAGCTTTCTTT.

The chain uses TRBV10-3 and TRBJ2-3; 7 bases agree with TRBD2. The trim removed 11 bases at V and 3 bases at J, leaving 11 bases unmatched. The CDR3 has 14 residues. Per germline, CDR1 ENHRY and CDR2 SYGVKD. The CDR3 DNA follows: TGTGCCGCGCAGACGGGGGGTGGAACAGATACGCAGTATTTT. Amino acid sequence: CAAQTGGGTDTQYF.

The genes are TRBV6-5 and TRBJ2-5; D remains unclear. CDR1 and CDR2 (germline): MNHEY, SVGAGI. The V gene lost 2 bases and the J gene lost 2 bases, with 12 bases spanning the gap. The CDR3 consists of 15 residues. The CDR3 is CASSYQERGQETQYF. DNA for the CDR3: TGTGCCAGCAGTTACCAAGAGAGAGGACAAGAGACCCAGTACTTC.

CDR3 sequence: CASSFGGGTYEQYF. Here the CDR3 DNA reads TGCGCCAGCAGCTTCGGGGGGGGCACCTACGAGCAGTACTTC. The rearrangement links TRBV5-1 to TRBJ2-7, with 8 bases lining up with TRBD2. Looked up from germline, CDR1 is SGHRS and CDR2 is YFSETQ. The CDR3 length is 14 residues. Germline trimming cut 2 bases from V and 2 bases from J; bases unmatched to any gene: 3.

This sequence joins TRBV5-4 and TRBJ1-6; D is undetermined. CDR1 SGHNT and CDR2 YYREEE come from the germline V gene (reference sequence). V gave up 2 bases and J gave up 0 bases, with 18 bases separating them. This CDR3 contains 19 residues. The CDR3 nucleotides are TGTGCCAGCAGCTTCGTCTCGTCCAGGAGGACCTCCTATAATTCACCCCTCCACTTT. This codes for CASSFVSSRRTSYNSPLHF.

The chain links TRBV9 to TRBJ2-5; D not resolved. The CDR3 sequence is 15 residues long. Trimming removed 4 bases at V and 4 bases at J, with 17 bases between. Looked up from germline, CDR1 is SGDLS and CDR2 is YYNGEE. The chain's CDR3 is CASSPHGGYAETQYF. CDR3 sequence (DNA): TGTGCCAGCAGCCCCCACGGTGGGTACGCAGAGACCCAGTACTTC.

CDR3 residues: CASSGQGARFTEAFF. The CDR3 bases are TGCGCCAGCAGCGGCCAGGGGGCGAGGTTCACTGAAGCTTTCTTT. The rearrangement joins TRBV4-1 to TRBJ1-1, with 8 bases identical to TRBD1. V lost 5 bases to trimming and J lost 4 bases; unmatched junction nucleotides: 9. The CDR3 contains 15 residues. Germline loops: CDR1 MGHRA, CDR2 YSYEKL.

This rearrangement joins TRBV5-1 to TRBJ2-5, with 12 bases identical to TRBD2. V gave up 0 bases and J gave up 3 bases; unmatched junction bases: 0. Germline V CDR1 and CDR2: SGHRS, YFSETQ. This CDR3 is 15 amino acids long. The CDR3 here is CASSLGTSGEETQYF. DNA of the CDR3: TGCGCCAGCAGCTTGGGGACTAGCGGGGAAGAGACCCAGTACTTC. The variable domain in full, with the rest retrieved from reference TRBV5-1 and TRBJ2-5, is KAGVTQTPRYLIKTRGQQVTLSCSPISGHRSVSWYQQTPGQGLQFLFEYFSETQRNKGNFPGRFSGRQFSNSRSEMNVSTLELGDSALYLCASSLGTSGEETQYFGPGTRLLVL.

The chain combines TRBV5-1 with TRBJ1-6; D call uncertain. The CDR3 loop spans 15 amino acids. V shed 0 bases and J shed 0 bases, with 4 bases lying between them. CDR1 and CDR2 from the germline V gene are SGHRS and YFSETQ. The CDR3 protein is CASSLEPSYNSPLHF. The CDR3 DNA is TGCGCCAGCAGCTTGGAACCCTCCTATAATTCACCCCTCCACTTT.